A selection of T cell receptor beta chains follows, all from one sample in a study of cytomegalovirus exposure and HLA in healthy donors. The data were produced by immunoSEQ multiplex PCR, yet TCRdb's version contains in-frame clones alone and is incomplete. Among 110,000 or so clones, approximately 80% were seen once, and the ten largest hold more than 2%. Sequenced: PBMCs. Receptors originate from a woman in her thirties in good health and CMV-seronegative. The CDR3 runs from the conserved cysteine through the conserved F or W. D genes are given only for firm matches. Clone size is given for some rows only: seen once, a few or many times, or a class if the clone is expanded.

j_call | d_call | v_call | clone_size | cdr3_nt | cdr3_aa
TRBJ1-2 | NA | TRBV10-3 | NA | TGTGCCATCAGTGAGGCGGTGAACTATGGCTACACCTTC | CAISEAVNYGYTF
TRBJ2-1 | NA | TRBV20-1 | NA | TGCAGTGCTAGGGGAGGCTATGAGCAGTTCTTC | CSARGGYEQFF
TRBJ1-1 | NA | TRBV25-1 | once | TGTGCCAGCAGTGATACGGGCAGGGACACTGAAGCTTTCTTT | CASSDTGRDTEAFF
TRBJ2-7 | NA | TRBV4-1 | few | TGCGCCAGCAGCCAAGGAGTGACAGCCTCCTACGAGCAGTACTTC | CASSQGVTASYEQYF
TRBJ2-7 | NA | TRBV10-3 | once | TGTGCCATCAGTGAGTATATGGGGGCGAGCTCCTACGAGCAGTACTTC | CAISEYMGASSYEQYF
TRBJ2-7 | TRBD2 | TRBV7-9 | NA | TGTGCCAGCAGCTTATTGGGGGGGTCCTACGAGCAGTACTTC | CASSLLGGSYEQYF
TRBJ2-5 | TRBD2 | TRBV7-2 | NA | TGTGCCAGCAGCTTAGATAGCGGGGCAGAGACCCAGTACTTC | CASSLDSGAETQYF
TRBJ2-7 | TRBD2 | TRBV10-3 | NA | TGTGCCATCAGTGAGTCGGGACTAGGATCGCCCGAGCAGTACTTC | CAISESGLGSPEQYF
TRBJ2-1 | TRBD2 | TRBV5-6 | NA | TGTGCCAGCAGCGTGATAGCGGGAGGGGCCTACAATGAGCAGTTCTTC | CASSVIAGGAYNEQFF
TRBJ2-1 | TRBD2 | TRBV7-9 | NA | TGTTCCAGCAGCTCCCGAACGGGAGCTAGCGGATATGACAATGAGCAGTTCTTC | CSSSSRTGASGYDNEQFF
TRBJ1-1 | NA | TRBV7-9 | NA | TGTGCCAGCAGCTTACCCCGGGGGAGCGCTGAAGCTTTCTTT | CASSLPRGSAEAFF
TRBJ2-7 | TRBD2 | TRBV4-1 | NA | TGCGCCAGCAGCCTGCTAGCGGAAAGCTCCTACGAGCAGTACTTC | CASSLLAESSYEQYF
TRBJ2-7 | NA | TRBV6-5 | NA | TGTGTCAGCAGTTACTCGAGACCCAGCGGCTCCTACGAGCAGTACTTC | CVSSYSRPSGSYEQYF
TRBJ1-2 | TRBD1 | TRBV6-6 | NA | TGTGCCAGCAGTTACTCCCGGGACAGGGTTGCGGGCGGCTACACCTTC | CASSYSRDRVAGGYTF
TRBJ1-3 | NA | TRBV4-2 | NA | TGTGCCAGCAGCCAAGACAGGTCCAGTGGAAACACCATATATTTT | CASSQDRSSGNTIYF
TRBJ2-5 | TRBD2 | TRBV5-8 | NA | TGTGCCAGCAGCCCACGGGGGCTAGCGGGGTTGTACCAAGAGACCCAGTACTTC | CASSPRGLAGLYQETQYF
TRBJ2-2 | TRBD2 | TRBV5-4 | NA | TGTGCCAGCAGCTTTGGCGGGAGGGCCTTAACCGGGGAGCTGTTTTTT | CASSFGGRALTGELFF
TRBJ1-2 | NA | TRBV5-4 | NA | TGTGCCAGCAGCCCGGATGTGAGGGGGTCCTATGGCTACACCTTC | CASSPDVRGSYGYTF
TRBJ2-1 | NA | TRBV5-1 | NA | TGCGCCAGCAGCTTGTCTGCCCAGATCTACAATGAGCAGTTCTTC | CASSLSAQIYNEQFF
TRBJ2-7 | TRBD1 | TRBV6-5 | few | TGTGCCAGCAGTGCCATAACAGGGGTTGACGAGCAGTACTTC | CASSAITGVDEQYF
TRBJ1-2 | NA | TRBV29-1 | few | TGCAGCGTTCGGGCGGACAGATACTTTCTGTATGGCTACACCTTC | CSVRADRYFLYGYTF
TRBJ2-7 | TRBD1 | TRBV7-6 | once | TGTGCCAGCAGCTTAGGGGGCCCCCGGGACAGGGTATCCTACGAGCAGTACTTC | CASSLGGPRDRVSYEQYF
TRBJ2-5 | NA | TRBV6-6 | NA | TGTGCCAGCAGAAGACAGGAAGCCTACCAAGAGACCCAGTACTTC | CASRRQEAYQETQYF
TRBJ2-7 | TRBD1 | TRBV11-3 | NA | TGTGCCAGCAGCTTAGGGGGAGAGGGGGCCGAGCAGTACTTC | CASSLGGEGAEQYF
TRBJ2-7 | TRBD2 | TRBV7-9 | once | TGTTCCAGCAGCTCACAACCCGGGACTAGTGGCGAGCAGTACTTC | CSSSSQPGTSGEQYF
TRBJ2-5 | TRBD2 | TRBV7-2 | few | TGTGCCAGCAGCTTAGGGGGACTAATACTCGAGACCCAGTACTTC | CASSLGGLILETQYF
TRBJ2-7 | NA | TRBV5-1 | NA | TGCGCCAGCAGCCCAGGGTTATACGAGCAGTACTTC | CASSPGLYEQYF
TRBJ2-7 | NA | TRBV21-1 | NA | TGTGCCAGCAGCAAAGATCCAGGTCCCCCGGGAGAGCTTTATGAGCAGTACTTC | CASSKDPGPPGELYEQYF
TRBJ1-2 | NA | TRBV6-5 | NA | TGTGCCAGCAGTTACGGGGCTGGTGGCTACACCTTC | CASSYGAGGYTF
TRBJ1-1 | NA | TRBV10-3 | NA | TGTGCCATCGGGCGACAGCTGAACACTGAAGCTTTCTTT | CAIGRQLNTEAFF
TRBJ1-4 | TRBD1 | TRBV7-9 | NA | TGTGCCAGCAGCTTAGCGGGTGGGACAGTAAATGAAAAACTGTTTTTT | CASSLAGGTVNEKLFF
TRBJ2-7 | NA | TRBV11-2 | few | TGTGCCAGCAGCTCCCTTATCATAGCCTACGAGCAGTACTTC | CASSSLIIAYEQYF
TRBJ2-5 | TRBD2 | TRBV19 | once | TGTGCCAGTAGTATGCGGCTAGCGGGAGTAGAGACCCAGTACTTC | CASSMRLAGVETQYF
TRBJ1-5 | NA | TRBV16 | NA | TGTGCCAGCAGCCAATCTTCCGTGTCGAATCAGCCCCAGCATTTT | CASSQSSVSNQPQHF
TRBJ1-5 | NA | TRBV27 | NA | TGTGCCAGCAGTTTTAGGGGGGGTCAGCCCCAGCATTTT | CASSFRGGQPQHF
TRBJ1-1 | NA | TRBV7-8 | NA | TGTGCCAGCAGCTCCCGGGGGATGAACACTGAAGCTTTCTTT | CASSSRGMNTEAFF
TRBJ1-1 | TRBD1 | TRBV29-1 | NA | TGCAGCGTTTCCGACAGGGGGCGGATGAACACTGAAGCTTTCTTT | CSVSDRGRMNTEAFF
TRBJ2-3 | NA | TRBV7-9 | NA | TGTGCCAGCAGCCTCAAGCGGGTTGGGGATACGCAGTATTTT | CASSLKRVGDTQYF
TRBJ2-1 | NA | TRBV7-9 | NA | TGTTCCAGCAGCCTTACTAATGAGCAGTTCTTC | CSSSLTNEQFF
TRBJ2-1 | NA | TRBV25-1 | NA | TGTGCCAGCAGTGAATTGGGGGGAGGAAGTGAGCAGTTCTTC | CASSELGGGSEQFF
TRBJ2-1 | TRBD2 | TRBV11-3 | NA | TGTGCCAGCAGCCCCACTCGCGGGGGGTACAATGAGCAGTTCTTC | CASSPTRGGYNEQFF
TRBJ2-1 | NA | TRBV6-1 | NA | TGTGCCAGCAGTGAAATAGTCTATGAGCAGTTCTTC | CASSEIVYEQFF
TRBJ2-5 | TRBD1 | TRBV29-1 | NA | TGCAGCGCACCCCAAGGGACAGGGGGGACCCAGTACTTC | CSAPQGTGGTQYF
TRBJ1-1 | TRBD1 | TRBV29-1 | NA | TGCAGCGCTACCGGGACAGGGGGCCGTCAGGCTTTCTTT | CSATGTGGRQAFF